The text below deals with one TCR beta chain. Methods used by the authors: Nucleated cell number was recorded as an estimate derived from reference gene primer amplification. The assay was immunoSEQ multiplex PCR, and TCRdb's table has in-frame clones only and misses some. V and J calls and clone size are copied from that table; D and trimming were computed from the DNA. This table holds 200,000 to 300,000 clones, 70% to 90% found once. The sample comes from a study of blood T cell repertoires in COVID-19. Background on the study: Acute and convalescent COVID-19 samples came from the United States, Italy and Spain. T cells, B-cell-depleted T cells, or PBMCs provided the cDNA or gDNA that served as material.

Seattle enrolled patients during active infection and tracked them longitudinally. Source material: peripheral blood. The receptor comes from a woman in her fifties or sixties with COVID-19, enrolled during active disease.

The CDR3 loop is CASRTAGPGYGYTF. The CDR3 bases are TGTGCCAGCAGGACGGCCGGACCGGGGTATGGCTACACCTTC. The chain links TRBV28 to TRBJ1-2; D gene ambiguous. Germline V CDR1 and CDR2: MDHEN, SYDVKM. This CDR3 region has 14 residues. Trimming removed 6 bases at V and 5 bases at J, with 16 bases between.